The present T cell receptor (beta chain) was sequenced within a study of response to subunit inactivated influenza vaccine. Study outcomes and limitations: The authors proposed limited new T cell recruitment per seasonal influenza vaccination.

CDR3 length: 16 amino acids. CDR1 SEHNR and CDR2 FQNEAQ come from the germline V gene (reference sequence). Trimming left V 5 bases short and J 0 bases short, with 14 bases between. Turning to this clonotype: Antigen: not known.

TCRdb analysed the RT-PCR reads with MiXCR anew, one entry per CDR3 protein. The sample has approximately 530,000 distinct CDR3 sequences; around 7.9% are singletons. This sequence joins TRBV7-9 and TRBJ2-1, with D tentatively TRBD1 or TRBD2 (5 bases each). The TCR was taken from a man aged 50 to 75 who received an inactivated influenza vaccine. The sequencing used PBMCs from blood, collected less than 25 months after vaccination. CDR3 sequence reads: CASSDRGTSSYNEQFF. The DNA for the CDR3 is TGTGCCAGCAGCGACCGGGGCACGAGCTCCTACAATGAGCAGTTCTTC.